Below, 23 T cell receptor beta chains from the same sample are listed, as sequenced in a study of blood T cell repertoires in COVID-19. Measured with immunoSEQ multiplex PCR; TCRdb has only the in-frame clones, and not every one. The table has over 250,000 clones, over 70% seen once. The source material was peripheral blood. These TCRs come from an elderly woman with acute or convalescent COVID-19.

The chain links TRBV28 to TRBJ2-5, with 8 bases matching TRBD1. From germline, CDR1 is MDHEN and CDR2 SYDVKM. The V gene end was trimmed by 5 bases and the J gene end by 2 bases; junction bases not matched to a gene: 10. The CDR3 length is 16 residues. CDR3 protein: CASSRGQGHLQETQYF. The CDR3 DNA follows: TGTGCCAGCAGTCGAGGACAGGGACACCTACAAGAGACCCAGTACTTC.

This CDR3 is CASSQESETGVHNSPLHF. Here the CDR3 DNA reads TGTGCCAGCAGCCAAGAAAGCGAAACAGGGGTACATAATTCACCCCTCCACTTT. J is TRBJ1-6 and V is TRBV3-1 (or the pseudogene TRBV3-2); 7 nucleotides line up with TRBD1. Germline trimming cut 0 bases from V and 5 bases from J; bases unmatched to any gene: 10. Looked up from germline, CDR1 is LGHDT and CDR2 is YNNKEL (reference sequence). The CDR3 runs to 18 residues.

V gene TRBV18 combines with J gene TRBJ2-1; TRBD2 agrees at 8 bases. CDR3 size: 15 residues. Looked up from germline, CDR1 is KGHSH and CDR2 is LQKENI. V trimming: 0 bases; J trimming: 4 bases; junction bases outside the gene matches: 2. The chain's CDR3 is CASSPPASGYNEQFF. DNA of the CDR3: TGTGCCAGCTCACCACCGGCTAGCGGGTACAATGAGCAGTTCTTC. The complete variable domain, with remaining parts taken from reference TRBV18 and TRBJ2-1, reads NAGVMQNPRHLVRRRGQEARLRCSPMKGHSHVYWYRQLPEEGLKFMVYLQKENIIDESGMPKERFSAEFPKEGPSILRIQQVVRGDSAAYFCASSPPASGYNEQFFGPGTRLTVL.

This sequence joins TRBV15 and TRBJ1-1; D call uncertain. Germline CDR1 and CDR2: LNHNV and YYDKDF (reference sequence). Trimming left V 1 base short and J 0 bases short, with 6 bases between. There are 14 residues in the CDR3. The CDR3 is CATSRGGLNTEAFF. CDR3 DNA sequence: TGTGCCACCAGCAGAGGAGGGTTGAACACTGAAGCTTTCTTT.

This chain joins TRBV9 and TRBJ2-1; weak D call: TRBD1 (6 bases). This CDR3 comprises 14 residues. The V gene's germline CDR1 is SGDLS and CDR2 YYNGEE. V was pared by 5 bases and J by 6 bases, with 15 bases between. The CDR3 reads CASSAGPTGNEQFF. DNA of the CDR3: TGTGCCAGCAGTGCCGGCCCGACAGGCAATGAGCAGTTCTTC.

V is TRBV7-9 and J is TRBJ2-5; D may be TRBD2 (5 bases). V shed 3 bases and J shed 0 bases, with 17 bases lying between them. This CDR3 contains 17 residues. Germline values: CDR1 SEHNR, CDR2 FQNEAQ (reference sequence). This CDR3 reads CASSFGGLRGYQETQYF. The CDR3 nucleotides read TGTGCCAGCAGCTTTGGTGGACTCCGCGGGTACCAAGAGACCCAGTACTTC.

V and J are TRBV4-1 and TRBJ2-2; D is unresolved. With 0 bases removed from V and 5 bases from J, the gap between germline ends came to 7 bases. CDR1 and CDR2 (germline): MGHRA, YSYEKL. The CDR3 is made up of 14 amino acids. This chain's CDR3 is CASSQDLRTGELFF. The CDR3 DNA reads TGCGCCAGCAGCCAAGATCTTCGGACCGGGGAGCTGTTTTTT.

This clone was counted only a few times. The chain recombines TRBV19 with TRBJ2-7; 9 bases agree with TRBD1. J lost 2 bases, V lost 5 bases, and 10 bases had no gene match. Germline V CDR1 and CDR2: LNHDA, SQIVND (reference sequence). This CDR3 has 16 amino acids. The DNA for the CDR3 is TGTGCCAGTAGTCCCAGGACAGGGGACCGCGCCTACGAGCAGTACTTC. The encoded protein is CASSPRTGDRAYEQYF.

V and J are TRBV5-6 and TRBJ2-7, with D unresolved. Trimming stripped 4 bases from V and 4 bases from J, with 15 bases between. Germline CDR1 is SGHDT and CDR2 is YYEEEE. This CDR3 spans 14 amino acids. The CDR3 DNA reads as TGTGCCAGCAGCACGCGGTCGGCTTATTACGAGCAGTACTTC. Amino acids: CASSTRSAYYEQYF.

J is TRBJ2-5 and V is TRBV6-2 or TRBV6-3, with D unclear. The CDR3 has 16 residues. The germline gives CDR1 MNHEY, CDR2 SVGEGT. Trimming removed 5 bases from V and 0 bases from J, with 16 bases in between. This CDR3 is CASSHGTNPYQETQYF. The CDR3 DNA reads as TGTGCCAGCAGTCACGGCACTAACCCTTACCAAGAGACCCAGTACTTC.

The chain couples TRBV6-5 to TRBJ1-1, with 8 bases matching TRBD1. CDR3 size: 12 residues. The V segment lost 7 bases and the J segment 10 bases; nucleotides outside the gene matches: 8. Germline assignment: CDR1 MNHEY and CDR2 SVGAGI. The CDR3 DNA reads TGTGCCAGCACTCAGGGGGCAGAGAGAGCTTTCTTT. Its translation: CASTQGAERAFF.

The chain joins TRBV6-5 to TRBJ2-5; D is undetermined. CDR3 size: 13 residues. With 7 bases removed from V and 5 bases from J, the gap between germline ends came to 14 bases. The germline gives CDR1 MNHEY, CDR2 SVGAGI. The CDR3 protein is CASITPGGETQYF. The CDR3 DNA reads TGTGCCAGCATCACCCCGGGTGGGGAGACCCAGTACTTC.

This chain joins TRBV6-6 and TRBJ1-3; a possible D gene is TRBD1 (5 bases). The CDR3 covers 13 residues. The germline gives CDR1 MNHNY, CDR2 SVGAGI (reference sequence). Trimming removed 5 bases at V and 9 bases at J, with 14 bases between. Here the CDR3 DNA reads TGTGCCAGCAGTAGAGACAGCCGGAGCACCATATATTTT. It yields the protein CASSRDSRSTIYF.

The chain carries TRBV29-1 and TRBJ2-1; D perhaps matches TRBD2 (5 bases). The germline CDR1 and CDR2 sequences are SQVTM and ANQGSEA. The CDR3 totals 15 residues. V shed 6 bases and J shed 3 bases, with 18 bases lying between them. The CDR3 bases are TGCAGCGTGGCGGGTGGGAGAGGAAACTACAATGAGCAGTTCTTC. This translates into CSVAGGRGNYNEQFF.

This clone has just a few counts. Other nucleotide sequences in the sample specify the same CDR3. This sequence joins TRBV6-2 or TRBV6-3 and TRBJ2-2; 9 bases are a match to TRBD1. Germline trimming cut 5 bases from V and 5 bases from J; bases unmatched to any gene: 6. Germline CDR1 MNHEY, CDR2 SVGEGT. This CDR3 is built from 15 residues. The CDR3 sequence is CASSPGTGRTGELFF. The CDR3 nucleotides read TGTGCCAGCAGTCCCGGGACAGGGAGAACCGGGGAGCTGTTTTTT.

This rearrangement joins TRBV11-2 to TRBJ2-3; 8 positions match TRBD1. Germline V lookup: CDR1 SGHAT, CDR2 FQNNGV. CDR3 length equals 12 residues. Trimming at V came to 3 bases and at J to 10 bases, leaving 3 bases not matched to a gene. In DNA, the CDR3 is TGTGCCAGCAGCTTGTCACAGGGGGCGCAGTATTTT. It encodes CASSLSQGAQYF. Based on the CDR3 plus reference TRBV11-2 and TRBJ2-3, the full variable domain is EAGVAQSPRYKIIEKRQSVAFWCNPISGHATLYWYQQILGQGPKLLIQFQNNGVVDDSQLPKDRFSAERLKGVDSTLKIQPAKLEDSAVYLCASSLSQGAQYFGPGTRLTVL.

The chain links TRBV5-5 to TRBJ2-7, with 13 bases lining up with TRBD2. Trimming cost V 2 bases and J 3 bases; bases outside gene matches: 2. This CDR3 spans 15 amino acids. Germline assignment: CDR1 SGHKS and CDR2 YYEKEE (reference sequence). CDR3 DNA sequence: TGTGCCAGCAGCTTAACTAGCGGGAGGGACTACGAGCAGTACTTC. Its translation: CASSLTSGRDYEQYF.

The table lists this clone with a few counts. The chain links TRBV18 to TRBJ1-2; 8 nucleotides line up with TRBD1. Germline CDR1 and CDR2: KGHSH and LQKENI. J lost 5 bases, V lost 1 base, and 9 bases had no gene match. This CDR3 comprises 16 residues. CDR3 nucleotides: TGTGCCAGCTCACCACGAACCCTGGGACAGGCATATGGCTACACCTTC. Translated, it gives CASSPRTLGQAYGYTF.

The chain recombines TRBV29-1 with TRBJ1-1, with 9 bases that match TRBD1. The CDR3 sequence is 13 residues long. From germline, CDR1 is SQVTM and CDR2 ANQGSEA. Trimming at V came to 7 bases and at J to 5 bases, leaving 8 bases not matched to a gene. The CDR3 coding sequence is TGCAGCGCTTACAGGGGGCGAGAAACTGAAGCTTTCTTT. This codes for CSAYRGRETEAFF.

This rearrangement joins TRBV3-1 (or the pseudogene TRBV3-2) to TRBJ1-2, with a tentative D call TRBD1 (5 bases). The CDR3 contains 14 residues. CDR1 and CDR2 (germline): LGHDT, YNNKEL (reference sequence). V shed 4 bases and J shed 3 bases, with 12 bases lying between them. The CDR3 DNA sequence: TGTGCCAGCAGCCGGGGGGGGAACTACTATGGCTACACCTTC. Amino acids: CASSRGGNYYGYTF.

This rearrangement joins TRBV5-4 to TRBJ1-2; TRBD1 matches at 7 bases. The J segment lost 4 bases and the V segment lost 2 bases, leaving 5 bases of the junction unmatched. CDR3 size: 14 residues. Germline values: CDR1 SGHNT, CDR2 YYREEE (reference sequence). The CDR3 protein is CASSFPDRSYGYTF. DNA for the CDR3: TGTGCCAGCAGCTTCCCGGACAGGAGCTATGGCTACACCTTC.

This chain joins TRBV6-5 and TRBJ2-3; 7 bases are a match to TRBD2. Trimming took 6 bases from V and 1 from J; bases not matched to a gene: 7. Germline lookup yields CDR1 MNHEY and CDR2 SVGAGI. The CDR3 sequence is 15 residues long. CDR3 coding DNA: TGTGCCAGCAGGAAAGCGGGAAGCGGCACAGATACGCAGTATTTT. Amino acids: CASRKAGSGTDTQYF.

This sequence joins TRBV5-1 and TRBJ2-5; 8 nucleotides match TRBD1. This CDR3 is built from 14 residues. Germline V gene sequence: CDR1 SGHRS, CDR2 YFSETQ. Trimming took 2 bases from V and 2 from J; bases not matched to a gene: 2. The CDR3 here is CASSFYRGQETQYF. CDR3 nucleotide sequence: TGCGCCAGCAGCTTTTACAGGGGGCAAGAGACCCAGTACTTC. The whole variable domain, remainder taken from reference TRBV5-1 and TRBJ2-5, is KAGVTQTPRYLIKTRGQQVTLSCSPISGHRSVSWYQQTPGQGLQFLFEYFSETQRNKGNFPGRFSGRQFSNSRSEMNVSTLELGDSALYLCASSFYRGQETQYFGPGTRLLVL.